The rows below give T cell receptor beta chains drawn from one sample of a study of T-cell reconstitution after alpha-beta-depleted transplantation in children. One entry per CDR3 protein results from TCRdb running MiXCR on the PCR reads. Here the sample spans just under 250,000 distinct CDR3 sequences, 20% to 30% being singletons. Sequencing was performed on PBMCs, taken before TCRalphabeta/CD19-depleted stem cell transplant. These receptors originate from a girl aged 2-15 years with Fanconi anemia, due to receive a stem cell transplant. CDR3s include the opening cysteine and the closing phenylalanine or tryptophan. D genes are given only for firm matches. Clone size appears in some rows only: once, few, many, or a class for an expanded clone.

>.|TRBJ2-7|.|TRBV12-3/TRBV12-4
TGTGCCAGCAGTTTCGACTATACCTACGAGCAGTACTTC
CASSFDYTYEQYF
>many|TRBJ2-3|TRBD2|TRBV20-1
TGCAGTGCTAGTAGTCTAGCGGTGGGGTCGGATACGCAGTATTTT
CSASSLAVGSDTQYF
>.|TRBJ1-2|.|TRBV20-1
TGCAGTGCAAGGGATCTGGGAGGCTACACCTTC
CSARDLGGYTF
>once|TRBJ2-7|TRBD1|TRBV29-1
TGCAGCGTTGAAGTTCTGGGACAGGGGTTGTACGAGCAGTACTTC
CSVEVLGQGLYEQYF
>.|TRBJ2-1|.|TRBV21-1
TGTGCCACCTTACTCGGTCACAATGAGCAGTTCTTC
CATLLGHNEQFF
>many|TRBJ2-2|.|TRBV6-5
TGTGCCAGCAGTTACGAGGGAGTTGACACCGGGGAGCTGTTTTTT
CASSYEGVDTGELFF
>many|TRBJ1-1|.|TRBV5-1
TGCGCCAGCAGCTGGAGCAGTATTAGCCCTGAAGCTTTCTTT
CASSWSSISPEAFF
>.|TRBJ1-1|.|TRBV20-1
TGCAGTGCCAGAATCGGGGCCGTAGGCACTGAAGCTTTCTTT
CSARIGAVGTEAFF
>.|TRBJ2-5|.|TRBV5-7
TGTGCCAGCAGCTGGGACTCGCGAGAGACCCAGTACTTC
CASSWDSRETQYF
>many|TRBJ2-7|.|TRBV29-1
TGCAGCGTTGGTATTGACTACGAGCAGTACTTC
CSVGIDYEQYF
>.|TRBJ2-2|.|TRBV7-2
TGTGCCAGCAGCTGGGTCATTCAGAACACCGGGGAGCTGTTTTTT
CASSWVIQNTGELFF
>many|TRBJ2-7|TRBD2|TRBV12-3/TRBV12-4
TGTGCCAGCAGCGCGGTCGGTAGCGGGAGGCATCACTACGAGCAGTACTTC
CASSAVGSGRHHYEQYF
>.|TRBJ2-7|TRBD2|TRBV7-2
TGTGCCAGCAGCATCTCTAGCGGGAGGTCCCACGAGCAGTACTTC
CASSISSGRSHEQYF
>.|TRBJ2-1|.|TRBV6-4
TGTGCCAGCAGTGACTCAAGGGACGGGGGCAATGAGCAGTTCTTC
CASSDSRDGGNEQFF
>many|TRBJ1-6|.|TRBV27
TGTGCCAGCAACGCCAACAGGGAGTCAGTTAACTCCTATAATTCACCCCTCCACTTT
CASNANRESVNSYNSPLHF
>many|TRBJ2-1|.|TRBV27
TGTGCCAGCAGTTTACCTACAGGGATTGAGCAGTTCTTC
CASSLPTGIEQFF
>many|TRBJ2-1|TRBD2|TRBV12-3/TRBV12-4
TGTGCCAGCTTCCCCCAGCGGGAGGCGCGCAATGAGCAGTTCTTC
CASFPQREARNEQFF
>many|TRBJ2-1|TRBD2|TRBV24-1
TGTGCCACCAGTGACCGAGGACTAGCGGGAAGGTGGAATGAGCAGTTCTTC
CATSDRGLAGRWNEQFF
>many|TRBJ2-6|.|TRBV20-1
TGCAGTGCTAGGAAGGGCCCTGGGGCCAACGTCCTGACTTTC
CSARKGPGANVLTF
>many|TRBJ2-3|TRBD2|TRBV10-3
TGTGCCATCAGGCTAGCGGGACGCACAGATACGCAGTATTTT
CAIRLAGRTDTQYF
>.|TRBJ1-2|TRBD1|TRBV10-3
TGTGCCATCAGTGATTCGACAGGGGATGGCTACACCTTC
CAISDSTGDGYTF
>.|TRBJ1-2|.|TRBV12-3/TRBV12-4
TGTGCCAGCAGTCCCCAGGGTTTACTCGGGGGCTACACCTTC
CASSPQGLLGGYTF
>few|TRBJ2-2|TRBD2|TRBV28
TGTGCCAGCAGCCTAATAGCGGGACCCGGGGAGCTGTTTTTT
CASSLIAGPGELFF
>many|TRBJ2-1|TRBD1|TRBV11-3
TGTGCCAGCAGCTCCCGGACAGGGATGGGTATCGACAATGAGCAGTTCTTC
CASSSRTGMGIDNEQFF
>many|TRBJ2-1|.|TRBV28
TGTGCCAGCAGTTTTCTCGGGCTCGTCAATGAGCAGTTCTTC
CASSFLGLVNEQFF
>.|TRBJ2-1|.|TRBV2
TGTGCCAGCAGTGTGCCTAGCACTTATGAGCAGTTCTTC
CASSVPSTYEQFF
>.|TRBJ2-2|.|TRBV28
TGTGCCACCTCGACCGGGGAGCTGTTTTTT
CATSTGELFF
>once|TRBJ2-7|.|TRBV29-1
TGCAGCGTTGCTAGTTATCTAAGGGCCACCTACGAGCAGTACTTC
CSVASYLRATYEQYF
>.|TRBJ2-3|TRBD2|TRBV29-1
TGCAGCGTTGATTTTGCGGCTAGCGGAAACACAGATACGCAGTATTTT
CSVDFAASGNTDTQYF
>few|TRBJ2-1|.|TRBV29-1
TGCAGCGCCGTCCCTCTATATGAGCAGTTCTTC
CSAVPLYEQFF
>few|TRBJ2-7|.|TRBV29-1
TGCAGCGTATTAAAGTCCGGAACCTACGAGCAGTACTTC
CSVLKSGTYEQYF
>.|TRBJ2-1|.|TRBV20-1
TGCAGTGCTCGCCCTCGGGGCAGGGAGACTTACAATGAGCAGTTCTTC
CSARPRGRETYNEQFF
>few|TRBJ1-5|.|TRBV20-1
TGCAGTGCTAGAGATGTGGGGGTGACAGATCAGCCCCAGCATTTT
CSARDVGVTDQPQHF
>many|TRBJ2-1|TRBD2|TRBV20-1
TGCAGTGCTAGAGTCCTAGCGGGGCGATACAATGAGCAGTTCTTC
CSARVLAGRYNEQFF
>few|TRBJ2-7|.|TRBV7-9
TGTGCCAGTGGGATAGGACATAGGAGCTACGAGCAGTACTTC
CASGIGHRSYEQYF